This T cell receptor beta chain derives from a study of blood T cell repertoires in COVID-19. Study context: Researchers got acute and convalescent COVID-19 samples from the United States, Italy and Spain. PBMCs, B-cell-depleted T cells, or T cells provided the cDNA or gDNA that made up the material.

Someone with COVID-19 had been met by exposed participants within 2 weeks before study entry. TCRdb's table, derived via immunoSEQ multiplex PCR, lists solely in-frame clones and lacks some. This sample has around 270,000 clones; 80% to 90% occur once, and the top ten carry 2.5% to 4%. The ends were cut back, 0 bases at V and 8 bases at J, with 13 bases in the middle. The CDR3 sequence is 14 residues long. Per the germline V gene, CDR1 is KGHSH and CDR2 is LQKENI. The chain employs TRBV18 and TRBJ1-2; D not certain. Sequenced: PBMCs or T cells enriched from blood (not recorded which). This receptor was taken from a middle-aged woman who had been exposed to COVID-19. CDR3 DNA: TGTGCCAGCTCACCACCTAGGGAGGGTAAAGGCTACACCTTC. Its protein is CASSPPREGKGYTF.